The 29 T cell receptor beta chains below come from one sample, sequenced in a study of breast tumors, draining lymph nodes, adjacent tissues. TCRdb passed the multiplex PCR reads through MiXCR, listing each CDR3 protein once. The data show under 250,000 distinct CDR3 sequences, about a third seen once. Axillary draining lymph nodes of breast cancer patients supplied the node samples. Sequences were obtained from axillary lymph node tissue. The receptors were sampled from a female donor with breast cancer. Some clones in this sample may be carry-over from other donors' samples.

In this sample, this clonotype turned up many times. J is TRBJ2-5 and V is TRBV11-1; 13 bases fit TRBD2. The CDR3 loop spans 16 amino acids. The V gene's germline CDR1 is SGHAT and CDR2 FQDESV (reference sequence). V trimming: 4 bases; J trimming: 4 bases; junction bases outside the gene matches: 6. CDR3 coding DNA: TGTGCCAGCAGCTCCAGACTAGCGGGAGGAGGAGAGACCCAGTACTTC. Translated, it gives CASSSRLAGGGETQYF.

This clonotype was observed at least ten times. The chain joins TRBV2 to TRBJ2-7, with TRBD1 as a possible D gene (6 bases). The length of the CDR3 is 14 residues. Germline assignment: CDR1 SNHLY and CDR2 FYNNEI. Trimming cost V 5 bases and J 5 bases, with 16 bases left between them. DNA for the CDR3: TGTGCCAGCAGTCCTTTGGACAGATCCCACGAGCAGTACTTC. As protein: CASSPLDRSHEQYF.

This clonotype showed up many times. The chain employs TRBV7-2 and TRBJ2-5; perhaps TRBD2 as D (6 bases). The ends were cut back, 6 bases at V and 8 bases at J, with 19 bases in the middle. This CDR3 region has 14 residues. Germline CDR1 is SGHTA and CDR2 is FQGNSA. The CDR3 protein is CASSSLQVGGTQYF. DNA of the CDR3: TGTGCCAGCAGTTCGCTACAGGTCGGGGGAACCCAGTACTTC.

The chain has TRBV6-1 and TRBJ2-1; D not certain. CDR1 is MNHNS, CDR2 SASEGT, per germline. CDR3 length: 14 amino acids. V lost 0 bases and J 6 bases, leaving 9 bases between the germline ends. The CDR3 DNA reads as TGTGCCAGCAGTGAAGCGTGGGTAGGCAATGAGCAGTTCTTC. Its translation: CASSEAWVGNEQFF.

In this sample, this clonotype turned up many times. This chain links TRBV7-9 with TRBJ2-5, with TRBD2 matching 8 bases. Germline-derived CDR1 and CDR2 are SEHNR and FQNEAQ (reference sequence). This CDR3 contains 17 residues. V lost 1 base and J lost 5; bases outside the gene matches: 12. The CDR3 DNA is TGTGCCAGCAGCTTAGGTAGCGGGGCCCCCCTAGGGGAGACCCAGTACTTC. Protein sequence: CASSLGSGAPLGETQYF.

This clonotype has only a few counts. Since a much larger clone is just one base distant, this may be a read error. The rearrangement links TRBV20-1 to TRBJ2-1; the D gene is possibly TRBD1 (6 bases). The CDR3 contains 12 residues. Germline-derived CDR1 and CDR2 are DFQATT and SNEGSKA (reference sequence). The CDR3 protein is CSAIQGFDEPFF. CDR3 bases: TGCAGTGCTATTCAGGGGTTCGATGAGCCGTTCTTC.

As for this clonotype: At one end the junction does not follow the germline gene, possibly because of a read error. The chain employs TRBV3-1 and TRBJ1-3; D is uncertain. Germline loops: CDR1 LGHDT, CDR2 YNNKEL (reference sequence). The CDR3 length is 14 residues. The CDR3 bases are TGTGCCAGCAGCCAAGACAACTCTGGAAACACCACATACTTT. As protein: CASSQDNSGNTTYF.

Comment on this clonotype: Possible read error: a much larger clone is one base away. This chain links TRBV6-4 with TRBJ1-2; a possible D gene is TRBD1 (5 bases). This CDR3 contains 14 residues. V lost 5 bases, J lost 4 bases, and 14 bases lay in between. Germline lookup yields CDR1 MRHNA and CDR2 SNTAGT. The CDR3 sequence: CASSPQAGSYGYTF. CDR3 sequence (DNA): TGTGCCAGCAGTCCACAGGCGGGGTCCTATGGCTACACCTTC.

In DNA, the CDR3 is TGTGCCAGCAGCCTGGACGGACAGGTTAGGGAAAAACTGTTTTTT. This codes for CASSLDGQVREKLFF. The J gene is TRBJ1-4, the V gene TRBV7-2; TRBD1 matches 7 bases. V shed 5 bases and J 8 bases; nucleotides not matched to a gene: 11. The CDR3 runs to 15 residues. Germline CDR1 SGHTA, CDR2 FQGNSA.

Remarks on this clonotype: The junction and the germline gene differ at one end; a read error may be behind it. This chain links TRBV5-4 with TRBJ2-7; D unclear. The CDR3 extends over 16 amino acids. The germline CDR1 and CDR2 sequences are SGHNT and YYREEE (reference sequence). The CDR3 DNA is TGTGCCAGCAGCTTAGTCGGCGCGAGAGCGCAAGGCGAGCAGTGCTTC. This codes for CASSLVGARAQGEQCF.

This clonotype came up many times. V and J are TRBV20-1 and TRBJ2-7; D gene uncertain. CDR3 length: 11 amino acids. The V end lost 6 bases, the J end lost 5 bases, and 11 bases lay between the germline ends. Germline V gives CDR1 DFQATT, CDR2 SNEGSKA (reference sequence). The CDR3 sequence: CSAPHSDEQYF. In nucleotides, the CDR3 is TGCAGTGCACCCCACAGCGACGAGCAGTACTTC.

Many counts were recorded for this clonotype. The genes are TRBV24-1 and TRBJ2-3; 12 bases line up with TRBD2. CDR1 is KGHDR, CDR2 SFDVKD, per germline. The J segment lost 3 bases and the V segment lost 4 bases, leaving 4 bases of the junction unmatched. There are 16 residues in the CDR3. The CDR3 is CATSDPGLAGTDTQYF. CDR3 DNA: TGTGCCACCAGTGACCCTGGACTAGCGGGAACAGATACGCAGTATTTT.

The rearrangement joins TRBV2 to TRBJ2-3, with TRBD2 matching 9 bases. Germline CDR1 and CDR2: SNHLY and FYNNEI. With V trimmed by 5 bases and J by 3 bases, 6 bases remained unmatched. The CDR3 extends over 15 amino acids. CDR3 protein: CASSKTSGGTDTQYF. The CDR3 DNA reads TGTGCCAGCAGTAAGACTAGCGGAGGGACAGATACGCAGTATTTT.

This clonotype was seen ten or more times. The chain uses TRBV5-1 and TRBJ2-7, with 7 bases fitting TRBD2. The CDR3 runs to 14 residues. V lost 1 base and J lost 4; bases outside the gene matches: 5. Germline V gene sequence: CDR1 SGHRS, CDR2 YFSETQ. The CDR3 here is CASSLREGLYEQYF. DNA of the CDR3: TGCGCCAGCAGCTTGAGGGAGGGCCTGTACGAGCAGTACTTC.

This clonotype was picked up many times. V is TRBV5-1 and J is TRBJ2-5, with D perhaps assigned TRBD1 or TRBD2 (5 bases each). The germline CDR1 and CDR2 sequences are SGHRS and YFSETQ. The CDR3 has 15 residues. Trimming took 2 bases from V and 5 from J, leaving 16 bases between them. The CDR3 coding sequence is TGCGCCAGCAGCTTTCGTGGGGGAAACGTGGAGACCCAGTACTTC. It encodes CASSFRGGNVETQYF.

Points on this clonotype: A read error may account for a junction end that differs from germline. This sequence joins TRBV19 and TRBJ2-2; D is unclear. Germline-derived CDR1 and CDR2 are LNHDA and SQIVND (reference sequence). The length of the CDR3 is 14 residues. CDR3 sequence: CTSSISWDTGELFF. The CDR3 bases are TGTACCAGTAGTATTAGCTGGGACACCGGGGAGCTGTTTTTT.

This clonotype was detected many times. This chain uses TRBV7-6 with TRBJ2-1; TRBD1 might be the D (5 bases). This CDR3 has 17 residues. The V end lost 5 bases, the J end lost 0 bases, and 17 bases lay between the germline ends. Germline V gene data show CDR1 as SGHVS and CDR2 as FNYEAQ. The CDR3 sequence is CASSRVRPQGSYNEQFF. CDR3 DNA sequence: TGTGCCAGCAGCCGGGTCCGGCCGCAGGGCTCCTACAATGAGCAGTTCTTC.

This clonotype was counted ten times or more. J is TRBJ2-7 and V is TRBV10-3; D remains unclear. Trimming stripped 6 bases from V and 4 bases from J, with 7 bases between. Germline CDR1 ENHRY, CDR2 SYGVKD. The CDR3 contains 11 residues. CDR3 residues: CAIREQYEQYF. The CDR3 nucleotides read TGTGCCATCAGGGAGCAATACGAGCAGTACTTC.

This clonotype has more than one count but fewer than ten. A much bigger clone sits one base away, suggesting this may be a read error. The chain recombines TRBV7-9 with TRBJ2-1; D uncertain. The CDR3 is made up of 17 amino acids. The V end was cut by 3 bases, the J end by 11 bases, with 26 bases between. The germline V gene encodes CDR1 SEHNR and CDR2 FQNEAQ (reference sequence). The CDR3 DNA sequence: TGTGCCAGCAGCTTGCCCCAGGTCTGGCCCTTGAAAAATCAGCAGTTCTTC. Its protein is CASSLPQVWPLKNQQFF. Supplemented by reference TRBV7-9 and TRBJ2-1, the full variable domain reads DTGVSQNPRHKITKRGQNVTFRCDPISEHNRLYWYRQTLGQGPEFLTYFQNEAQLEKSRLLSDRFSAERPKGSFSTLEIQRTEQGDSAMYLCASSLPQVWPLKNQQFFGPGTRLTVL.

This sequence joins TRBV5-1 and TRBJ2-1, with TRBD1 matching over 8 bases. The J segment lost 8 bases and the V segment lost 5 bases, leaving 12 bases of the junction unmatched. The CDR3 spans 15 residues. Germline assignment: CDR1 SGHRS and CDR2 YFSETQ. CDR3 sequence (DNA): TGCGCCAGCAGTGGACAGGGAACAGGGGCGGATGAGCAGTTCTTC. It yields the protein CASSGQGTGADEQFF.

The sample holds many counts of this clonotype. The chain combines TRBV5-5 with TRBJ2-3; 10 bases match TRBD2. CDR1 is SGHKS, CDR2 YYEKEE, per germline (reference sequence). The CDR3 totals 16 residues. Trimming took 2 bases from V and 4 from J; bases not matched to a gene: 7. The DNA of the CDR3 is TGTGCCAGCAGCTTTAGAACTAGCGGGATTCCAGATACGCAGTATTTT. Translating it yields CASSFRTSGIPDTQYF.

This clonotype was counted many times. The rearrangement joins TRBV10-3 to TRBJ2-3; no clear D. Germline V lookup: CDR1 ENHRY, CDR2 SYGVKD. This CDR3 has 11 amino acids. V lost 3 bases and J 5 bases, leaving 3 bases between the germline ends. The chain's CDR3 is CAISDLDTQYF. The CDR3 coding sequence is TGTGCCATCAGTGATTTAGATACGCAGTATTTT.

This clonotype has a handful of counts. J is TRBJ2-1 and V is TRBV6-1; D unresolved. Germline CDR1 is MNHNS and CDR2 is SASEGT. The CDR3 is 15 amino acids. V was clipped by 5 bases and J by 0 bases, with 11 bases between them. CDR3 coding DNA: TGTGCCAGCAGTCACCACCGCACCTCCTACAATGAGCAGTTCTTC. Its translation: CASSHHRTSYNEQFF.

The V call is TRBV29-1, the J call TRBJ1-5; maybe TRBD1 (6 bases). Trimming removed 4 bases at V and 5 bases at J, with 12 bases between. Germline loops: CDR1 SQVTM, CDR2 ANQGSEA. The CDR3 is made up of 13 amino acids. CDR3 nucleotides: TGCAGCGTTGGGGGGGGCCGGGATCAGCCCCAGCATTTT. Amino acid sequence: CSVGGGRDQPQHF.

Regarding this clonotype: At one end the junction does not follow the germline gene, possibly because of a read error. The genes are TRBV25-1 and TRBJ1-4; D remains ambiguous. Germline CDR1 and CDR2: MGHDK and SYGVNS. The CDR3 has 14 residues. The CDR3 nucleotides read TGTGCCAGCAGTAGGGTGGCAACTGATGAAAAACTGTTTTTC. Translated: CASSRVATDEKLFF. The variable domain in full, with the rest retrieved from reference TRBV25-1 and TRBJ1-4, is EADIYQTPRYLVIGTGKKITLECSQTMGHDKMYWYQQDPGMELHLIHYSYGVNSTEKGDLSSESTVSRIRTEHFPLTLESARPSHTSQYLCASSRVATDEKLFFGSGTQLSVL.

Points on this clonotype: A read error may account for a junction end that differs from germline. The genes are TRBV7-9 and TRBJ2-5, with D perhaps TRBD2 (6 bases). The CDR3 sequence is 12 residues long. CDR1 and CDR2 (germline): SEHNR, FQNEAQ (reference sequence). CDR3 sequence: CASSLGPGGTYF. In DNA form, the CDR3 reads TGCGCCAGCAGCTTAGGTCCCGGAGGGACGTACTTC.

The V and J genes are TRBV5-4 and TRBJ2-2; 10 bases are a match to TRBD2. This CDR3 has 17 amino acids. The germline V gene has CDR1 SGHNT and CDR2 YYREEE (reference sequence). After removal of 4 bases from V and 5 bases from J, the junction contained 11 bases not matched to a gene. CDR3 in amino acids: CASSPEYSGRRTGELFF. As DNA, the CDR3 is TGTGCCAGCAGCCCGGAATATAGCGGGAGGAGGACCGGGGAGCTGTTTTTT. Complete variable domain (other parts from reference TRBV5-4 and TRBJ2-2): ETGVTQSPTHLIKTRGQQVTLRCSSQSGHNTVSWYQQALGQGPQFIFQYYREEENGRGNFPPRFSGLQFPNYSSELNVNALELDDSALYLCASSPEYSGRRTGELFFGEGSRLTVL.

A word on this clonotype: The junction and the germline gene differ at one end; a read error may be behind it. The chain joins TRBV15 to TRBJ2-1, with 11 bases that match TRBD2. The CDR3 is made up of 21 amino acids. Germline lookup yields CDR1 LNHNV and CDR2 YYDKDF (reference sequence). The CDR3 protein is CATSNPGSGTSGSRGYNGQFF. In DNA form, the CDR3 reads TGTGCTACCAGCAACCCGGGATCCGGGACTAGCGGATCCAGGGGCTACAATGGGCAGTTCTTC.

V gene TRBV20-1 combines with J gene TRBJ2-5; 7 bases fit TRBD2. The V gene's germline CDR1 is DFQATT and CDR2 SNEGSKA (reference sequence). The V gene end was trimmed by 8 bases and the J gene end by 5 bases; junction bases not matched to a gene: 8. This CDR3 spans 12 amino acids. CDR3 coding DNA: TGCAGTTACCACAGCGGGACTGAGACCCAGTACTTC. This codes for CSYHSGTETQYF.